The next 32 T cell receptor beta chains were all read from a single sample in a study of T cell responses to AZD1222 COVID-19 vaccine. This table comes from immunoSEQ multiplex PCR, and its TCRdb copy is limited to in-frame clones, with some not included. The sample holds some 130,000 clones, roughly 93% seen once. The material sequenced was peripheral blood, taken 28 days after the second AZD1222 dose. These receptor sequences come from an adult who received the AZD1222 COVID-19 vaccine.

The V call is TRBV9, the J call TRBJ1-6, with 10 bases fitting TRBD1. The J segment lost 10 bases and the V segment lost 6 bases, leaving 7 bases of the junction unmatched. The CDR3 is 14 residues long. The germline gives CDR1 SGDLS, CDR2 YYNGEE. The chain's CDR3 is CASTRDRGNSPLHF. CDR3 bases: TGTGCCAGCACTCGGGACAGGGGAAACTCACCCCTCCACTTT.

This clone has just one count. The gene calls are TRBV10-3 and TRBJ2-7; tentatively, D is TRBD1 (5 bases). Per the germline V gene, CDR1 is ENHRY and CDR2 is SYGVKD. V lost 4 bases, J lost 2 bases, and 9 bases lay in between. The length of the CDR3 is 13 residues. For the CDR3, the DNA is TGTGCCATCAGTGCAGGGTCCCCCTACGAGCAGTACTTC. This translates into CAISAGSPYEQYF.

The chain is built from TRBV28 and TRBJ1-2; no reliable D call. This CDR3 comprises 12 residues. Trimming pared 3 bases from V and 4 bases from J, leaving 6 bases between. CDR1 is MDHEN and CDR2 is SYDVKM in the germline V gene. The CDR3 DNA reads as TGTGCCAGCAGTTTTAGTAGCTATGGCTACACCTTC. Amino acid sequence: CASSFSSYGYTF.

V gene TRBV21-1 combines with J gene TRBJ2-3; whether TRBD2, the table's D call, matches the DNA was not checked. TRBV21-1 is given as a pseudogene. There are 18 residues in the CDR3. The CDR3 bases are TGTGCCAGCAGCAACCATCGGGGGGGCGCAAGTACAAACGATACGCAGTATTTT. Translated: CASSNHRGGASTNDTQYF.

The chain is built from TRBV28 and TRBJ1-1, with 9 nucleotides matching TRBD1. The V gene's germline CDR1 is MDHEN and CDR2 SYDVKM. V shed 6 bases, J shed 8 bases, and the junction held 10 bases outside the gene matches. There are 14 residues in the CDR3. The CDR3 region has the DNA TGTGCCAGCAGCCCACCTAGGGACAGGGAAGAAGCTTTCTTT. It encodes CASSPPRDREEAFF.

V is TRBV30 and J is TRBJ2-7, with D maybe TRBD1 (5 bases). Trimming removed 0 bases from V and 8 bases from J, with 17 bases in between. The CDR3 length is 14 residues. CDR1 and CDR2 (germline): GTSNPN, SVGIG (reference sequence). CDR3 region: CAWSVHKKGVKQYF. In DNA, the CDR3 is TGTGCCTGGAGTGTACATAAGAAAGGGGTCAAGCAGTACTTC. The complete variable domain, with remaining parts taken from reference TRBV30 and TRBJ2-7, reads SQTIHQWPATLVQPVGSPLSLECTVEGTSNPNLYWYRQAAGRGLQLLFYSVGIGQISSEVPQNLSASRPQDRQFILSSKKLLLSDSGFYLCAWSVHKKGVKQYFGPGTRLTVT.

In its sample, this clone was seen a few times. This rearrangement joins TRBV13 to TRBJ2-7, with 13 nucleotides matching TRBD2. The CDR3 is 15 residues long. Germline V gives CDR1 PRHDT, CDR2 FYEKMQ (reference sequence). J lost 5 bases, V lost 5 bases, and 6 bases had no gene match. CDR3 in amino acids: CASSTRLAGGDEQYF. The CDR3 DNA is TGTGCCAGCAGCACCCGACTAGCGGGAGGTGACGAGCAGTACTTC.

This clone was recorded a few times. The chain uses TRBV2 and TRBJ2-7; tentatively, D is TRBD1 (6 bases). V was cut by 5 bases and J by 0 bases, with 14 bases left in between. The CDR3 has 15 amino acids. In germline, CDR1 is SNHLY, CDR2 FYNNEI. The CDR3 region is CASSKRGKSSYEQYF. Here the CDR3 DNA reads TGTGCCAGCAGTAAGAGGGGGAAGAGCTCCTACGAGCAGTACTTC. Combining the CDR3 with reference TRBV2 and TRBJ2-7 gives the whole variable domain EPEVTQTPSHQVTQMGQEVILRCVPISNHLYFYWYRQILGQKVEFLVSFYNNEISEKSEIFDDQFSVERPDGSNFTLKIRSTKLEDSAMYFCASSKRGKSSYEQYFGPGTRLTVT.

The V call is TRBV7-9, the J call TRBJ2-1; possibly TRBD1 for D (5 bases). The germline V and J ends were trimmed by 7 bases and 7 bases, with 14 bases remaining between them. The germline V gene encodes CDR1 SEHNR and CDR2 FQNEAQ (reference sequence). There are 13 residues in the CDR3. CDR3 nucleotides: TGTGCCAGCACCCACACCAGGGTGAATGAGCAGTTCTTC. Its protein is CASTHTRVNEQFF.

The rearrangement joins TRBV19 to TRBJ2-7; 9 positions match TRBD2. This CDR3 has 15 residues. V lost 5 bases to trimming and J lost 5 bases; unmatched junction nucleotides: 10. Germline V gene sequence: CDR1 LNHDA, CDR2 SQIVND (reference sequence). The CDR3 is CASSDPGTSRHEQYF. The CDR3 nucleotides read TGTGCCAGTAGTGACCCAGGGACTAGCCGGCACGAGCAGTACTTC.

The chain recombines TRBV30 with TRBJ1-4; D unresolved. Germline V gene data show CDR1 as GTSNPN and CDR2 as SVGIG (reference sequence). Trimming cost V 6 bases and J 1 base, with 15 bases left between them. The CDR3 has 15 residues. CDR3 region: CACKPRRLTNEKLFF. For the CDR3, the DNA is TGTGCCTGCAAACCCCGGCGCCTAACTAATGAAAAACTGTTTTTT.

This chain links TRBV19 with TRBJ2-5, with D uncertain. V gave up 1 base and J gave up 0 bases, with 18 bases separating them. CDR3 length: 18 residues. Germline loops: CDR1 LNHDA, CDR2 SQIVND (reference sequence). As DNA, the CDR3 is TGTGCCAGTAGTATAGGCCGCCTCCCACTAAGGTACCAAGAGACCCAGTACTTC. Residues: CASSIGRLPLRYQETQYF. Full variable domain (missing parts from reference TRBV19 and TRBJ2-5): DGGITQSPKYLFRKEGQNVTLSCEQNLNHDAMYWYRQDPGQGLRLIYYSQIVNDFQKGDIAEGYSVSREKKESFPLTVTSAQKNPTAFYLCASSIGRLPLRYQETQYFGPGTRLLVL.

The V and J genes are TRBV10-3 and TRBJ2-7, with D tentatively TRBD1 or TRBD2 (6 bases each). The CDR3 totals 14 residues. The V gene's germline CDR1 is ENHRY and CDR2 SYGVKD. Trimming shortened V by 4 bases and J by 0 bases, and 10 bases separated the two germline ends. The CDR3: CAISAGGSSYEQYF. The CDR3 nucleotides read TGTGCCATCAGTGCCGGGGGCAGCTCCTACGAGCAGTACTTC.

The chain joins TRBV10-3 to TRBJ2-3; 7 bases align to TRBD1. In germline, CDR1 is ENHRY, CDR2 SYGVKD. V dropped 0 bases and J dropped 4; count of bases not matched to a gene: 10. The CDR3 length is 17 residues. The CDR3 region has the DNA TGTGCCATCAGTGAGTCGGCACAGGGGTCGGGCCCAGATACGCAGTATTTT. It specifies CAISESAQGSGPDTQYF.

CDR3 region: CASSWTGGNQPQHF. CDR3 sequence (DNA): TGTGCCAGCAGCTGGACAGGGGGTAATCAGCCCCAGCATTTT. This chain uses TRBV27 with TRBJ1-5; 10 nucleotides align to TRBD1. This CDR3 has 14 amino acids. Per the germline V gene, CDR1 is MNHEY and CDR2 is SMNVEV (reference sequence). V gave up 6 bases and J gave up 4 bases; unmatched junction bases: 3.

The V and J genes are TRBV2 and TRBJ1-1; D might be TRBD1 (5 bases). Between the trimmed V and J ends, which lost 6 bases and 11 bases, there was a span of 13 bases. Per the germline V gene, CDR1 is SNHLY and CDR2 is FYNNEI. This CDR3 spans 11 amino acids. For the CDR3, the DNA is TGTGCCAGCAGCTTCCACGGGGACGCTTTCTTT. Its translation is CASSFHGDAFF.

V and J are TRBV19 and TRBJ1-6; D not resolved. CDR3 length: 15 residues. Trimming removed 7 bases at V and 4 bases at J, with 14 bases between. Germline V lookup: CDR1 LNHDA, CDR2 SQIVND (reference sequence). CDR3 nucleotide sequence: TGTGCCAGTAAGGGCCAGCAACATTATAATTCACCCCTCCACTTT. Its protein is CASKGQQHYNSPLHF.

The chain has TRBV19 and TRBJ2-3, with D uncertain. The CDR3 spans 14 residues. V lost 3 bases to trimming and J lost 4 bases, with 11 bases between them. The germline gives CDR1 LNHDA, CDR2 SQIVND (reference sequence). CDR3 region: CASSIRSPPDTQYF. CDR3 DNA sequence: TGTGCCAGTAGTATTCGGAGTCCGCCAGATACGCAGTATTTT.

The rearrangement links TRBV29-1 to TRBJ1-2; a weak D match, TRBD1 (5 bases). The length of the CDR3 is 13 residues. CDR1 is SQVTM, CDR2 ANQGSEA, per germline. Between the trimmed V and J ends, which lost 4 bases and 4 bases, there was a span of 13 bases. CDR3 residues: CSVARVTSYGYTF. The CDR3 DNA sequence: TGCAGCGTTGCCAGGGTCACTTCCTATGGCTACACCTTC.

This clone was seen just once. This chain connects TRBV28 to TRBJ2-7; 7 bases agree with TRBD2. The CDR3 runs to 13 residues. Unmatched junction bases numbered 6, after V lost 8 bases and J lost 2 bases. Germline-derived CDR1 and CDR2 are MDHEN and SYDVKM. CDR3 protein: CASGGSPPYEQYF. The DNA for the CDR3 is TGTGCCAGCGGCGGGAGCCCTCCCTACGAGCAGTACTTC.

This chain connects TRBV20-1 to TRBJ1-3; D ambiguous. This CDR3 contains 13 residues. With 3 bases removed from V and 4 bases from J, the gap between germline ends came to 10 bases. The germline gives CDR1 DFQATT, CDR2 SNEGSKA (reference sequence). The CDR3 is CSASGSIGNTIYF. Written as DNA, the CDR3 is TGCAGTGCTAGTGGGAGTATCGGAAACACCATATATTTT.

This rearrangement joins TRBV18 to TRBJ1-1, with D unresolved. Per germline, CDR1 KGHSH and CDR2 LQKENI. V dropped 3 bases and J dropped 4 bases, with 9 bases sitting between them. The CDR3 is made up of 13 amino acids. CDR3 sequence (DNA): TGTGCCAGCTCACCGGCACGTCTCACTGAAGCTTTCTTT. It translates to CASSPARLTEAFF.

CDR3 loop: CASSTVGQGYEQYF. Here the CDR3 DNA reads TGCGCCAGCAGCACCGTTGGCCAAGGCTACGAGCAGTACTTC. The J gene is TRBJ2-7, the V gene TRBV5-1; no clear D gene. The CDR3 has 14 residues. V was trimmed by 4 bases and J by 3 bases, leaving 14 bases between them. Germline CDR1 reads SGHRS; CDR2 reads YFSETQ.

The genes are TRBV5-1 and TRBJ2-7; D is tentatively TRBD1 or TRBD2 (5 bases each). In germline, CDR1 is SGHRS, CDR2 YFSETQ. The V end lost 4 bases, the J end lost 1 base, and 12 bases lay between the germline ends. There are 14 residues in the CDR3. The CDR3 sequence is CASSQDSGSYEQYF. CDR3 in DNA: TGCGCCAGCAGCCAAGACAGCGGTTCCTACGAGCAGTACTTC.

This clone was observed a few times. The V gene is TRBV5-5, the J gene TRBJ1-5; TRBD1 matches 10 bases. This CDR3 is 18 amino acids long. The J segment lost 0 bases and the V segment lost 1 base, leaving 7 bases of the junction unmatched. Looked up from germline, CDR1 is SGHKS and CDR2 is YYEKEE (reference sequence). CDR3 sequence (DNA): TGTGCCAGCAGCTTGCGGGACAGGGGTGCGGCTAGCAATCAGCCCCAGCATTTT. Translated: CASSLRDRGAASNQPQHF. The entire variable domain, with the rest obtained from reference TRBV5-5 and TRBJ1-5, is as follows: DAGVTQSPTHLIKTRGQQVTLRCSPISGHKSVSWYQQVLGQGPQFIFQYYEKEERGRGNFPDRFSARQFPNYSSELNVNALLLGDSALYLCASSLRDRGAASNQPQHFGDGTRLSIL.

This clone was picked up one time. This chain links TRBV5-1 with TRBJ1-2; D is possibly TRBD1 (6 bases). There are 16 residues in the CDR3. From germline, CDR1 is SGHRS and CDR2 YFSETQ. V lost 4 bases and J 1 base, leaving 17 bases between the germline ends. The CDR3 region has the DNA TGCGCCAGCAGCCCCGGAGGCAGGGGTGGTAACTATGGCTACACCTTC. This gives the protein CASSPGGRGGNYGYTF.

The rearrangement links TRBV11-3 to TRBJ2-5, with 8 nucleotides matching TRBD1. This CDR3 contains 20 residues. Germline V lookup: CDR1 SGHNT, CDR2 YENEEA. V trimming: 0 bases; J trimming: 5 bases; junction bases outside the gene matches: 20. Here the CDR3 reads CASSLDLFGDRLPMGETQYF. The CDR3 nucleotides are TGTGCCAGCAGCTTAGATCTTTTTGGGGACAGGCTACCTATGGGGGAGACCCAGTACTTC. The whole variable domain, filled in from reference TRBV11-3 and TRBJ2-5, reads EAGVVQSPRYKIIEKKQPVAFWCNPISGHNTLYWYLQNLGQGPELLIRYENEEAVDDSQLPKDRFSAERLKGVDSTLKIQPAELGDSAVYLCASSLDLFGDRLPMGETQYFGPGTRLLVL.

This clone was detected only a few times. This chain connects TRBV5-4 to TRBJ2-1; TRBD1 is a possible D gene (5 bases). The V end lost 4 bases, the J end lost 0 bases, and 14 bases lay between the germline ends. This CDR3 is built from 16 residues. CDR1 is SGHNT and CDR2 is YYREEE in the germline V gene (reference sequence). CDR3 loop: CASSLGPDSSYNEQFF. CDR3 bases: TGTGCCAGCAGCCTGGGGCCCGACAGCTCCTACAATGAGCAGTTCTTC.

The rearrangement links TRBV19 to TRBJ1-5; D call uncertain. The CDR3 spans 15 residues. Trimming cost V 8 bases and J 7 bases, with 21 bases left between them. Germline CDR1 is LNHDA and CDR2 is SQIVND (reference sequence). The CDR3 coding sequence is TGTGCCAGTTCTACCCTCCCCGCAGAAAGGCAGCCCCAGCATTTT. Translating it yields CASSTLPAERQPQHF. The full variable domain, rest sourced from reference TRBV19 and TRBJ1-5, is DGGITQSPKYLFRKEGQNVTLSCEQNLNHDAMYWYRQDPGQGLRLIYYSQIVNDFQKGDIAEGYSVSREKKESFPLTVTSAQKNPTAFYLCASSTLPAERQPQHFGDGTRLSIL.

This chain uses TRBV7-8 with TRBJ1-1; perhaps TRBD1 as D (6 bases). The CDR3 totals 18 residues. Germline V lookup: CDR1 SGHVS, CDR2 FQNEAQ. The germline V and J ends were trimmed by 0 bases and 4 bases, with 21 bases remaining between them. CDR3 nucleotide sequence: TGTGCCAGCAGCTTAGCGGTGCTCAGGGGACCTAAGGGCACTGAAGCTTTCTTT. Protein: CASSLAVLRGPKGTEAFF.

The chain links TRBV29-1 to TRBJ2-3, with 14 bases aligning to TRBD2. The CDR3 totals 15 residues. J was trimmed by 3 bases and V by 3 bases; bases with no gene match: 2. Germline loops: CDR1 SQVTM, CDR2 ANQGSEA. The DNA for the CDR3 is TGCAGCGTTGAGCGACTAGCGGGGGGGACAGATACGCAGTATTTT. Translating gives CSVERLAGGTDTQYF.

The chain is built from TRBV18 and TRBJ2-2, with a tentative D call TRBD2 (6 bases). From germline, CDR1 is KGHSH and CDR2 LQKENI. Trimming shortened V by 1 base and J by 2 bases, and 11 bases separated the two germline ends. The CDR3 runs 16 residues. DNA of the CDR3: TGTGCCAGCTCACCACTCAAGGGACTCAACACCGGGGAGCTGTTTTTT. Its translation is CASSPLKGLNTGELFF.